This T cell receptor beta chain originates from a study of Tregs in tolerant kidney transplant recipients. Overall study results and limits: Biological reproducibility was not directly addressed in this study.

Comments on this clone: What it recognizes is unknown.

The germline V gene encodes CDR1 SQVTM and CDR2 ANQGSEA. Trimming cost V 6 bases and J 1 base, with 21 bases left between them. This CDR3 region has 16 residues. Unstimulated Tregs (CD4+CD25+CD127-) and CD4+CD25- non-Tregs were sorted from PBMCs. Produced via immunoSEQ multiplex PCR; TCRdb's table is partial and in-frame only. The table lists fewer than 80,000 clones, 95% to 98% of them singletons, with around 0.6% in the top ten. This chain links TRBV29-1 with TRBJ1-1, with D possibly TRBD1 on 6 matching bases. The source of this sequence is a human donor who received a combined kidney and bone marrow transplant. Specimen: CD4+ T cells from blood, collected before the transplant. The CDR3, as DNA: TGCAGCGTAGCCCGGGACAAGGCGCCGAAGAACACTGAAGCTTTCTTT. Its protein product is CSVARDKAPKNTEAFF.